One and the same sample provided the 20 T cell receptor beta chains below, sequenced in a study of cytomegalovirus exposure and HLA in healthy donors. The PCR contained 60 Vbeta and 13 Jbeta primers. The data were produced by immunoSEQ multiplex PCR, yet TCRdb's version contains in-frame clones alone and is incomplete. This table holds approximately 120,000 clones, over 9.5% found once. The sample comprised PBMCs. All receptors come from a woman in her late teens or twenties in good health and CMV-seropositive.

This clone appeared a few times. This CDR3 reads CASSSVTSETQYF. As DNA, the CDR3 is TGTGCCAGCAGTAGCGTAACAAGCGAGACCCAGTACTTC. The chain has TRBV7-3 and TRBJ2-5; maybe TRBD2 (5 bases). This CDR3 is 13 amino acids long. V lost 6 bases and J 5 bases, leaving 13 bases between the germline ends. Germline V gives CDR1 SGHTA, CDR2 FQGTGA.

This clone has a handful of counts. J is TRBJ2-3 and V is TRBV29-1; the match to TRBD2 covers 10 bases. J was trimmed by 6 bases and V by 3 bases; bases with no gene match: 18. Per germline, CDR1 SQVTM and CDR2 ANQGSEA. This CDR3 has 18 residues. The CDR3 DNA reads TGCAGCGTTGATTCGCTAGCGGGAGAAGAGACTGTGGCCGATACGCAGTATTTT. Amino acids: CSVDSLAGEETVADTQYF.

V is TRBV28 and J is TRBJ2-5, with D possibly matching TRBD1 (6 bases). The CDR3 has 13 residues. Germline V gene data show CDR1 as MDHEN and CDR2 as SYDVKM. The V end was cut by 6 bases, the J end by 5 bases, with 13 bases between. CDR3 in amino acids: CASSLGGRETQYF. The CDR3 nucleotides are TGTGCCAGCAGCCTTGGGGGCCGTGAGACCCAGTACTTC.

The J gene is TRBJ1-1, the V gene TRBV27, with unresolved D. The CDR3 loop spans 14 amino acids. Per the germline V gene, CDR1 is MNHEY and CDR2 is SMNVEV (reference sequence). V dropped 5 bases and J dropped 1 base, with 11 bases sitting between them. The DNA for the CDR3 is TGTGCCAGCAGTCCCCAGGCAGCGAACACTGAAGCTTTCTTT. Amino acid sequence: CASSPQAANTEAFF.

The chain recombines TRBV30 with TRBJ1-4; D is uncertain. V lost 7 bases, J lost 4 bases, and 19 bases lay in between. Per germline, CDR1 GTSNPN and CDR2 SVGIG (reference sequence). The CDR3 covers 15 residues. This CDR3 reads CASRGLSGFNEKLFF. As DNA, the CDR3 is TGTGCCTCCCGGGGTTTGAGTGGTTTTAATGAAAAACTGTTTTTT.

The DNA of the CDR3 is TGTGCCAGCACCAAACCCAGGGGAGATCAGCCCCAGCATTTT. This sequence encodes CASTKPRGDQPQHF. The chain has TRBV9 and TRBJ1-5, with D maybe TRBD1 (6 bases). Per germline, CDR1 SGDLS and CDR2 YYNGEE. This CDR3 comprises 14 residues. Trimming cost V 6 bases and J 5 bases, with 15 bases left between them.

The sample holds a few counts of this clone. V is TRBV19 and J is TRBJ1-4, with no clear D. The CDR3 is 14 residues long. Germline V CDR1 and CDR2: LNHDA, SQIVND (reference sequence). V gave up 5 bases and J gave up 0 bases, with 7 bases separating them. CDR3 coding DNA: TGTGCCAGTAGTCGAACTGCAACTAATGAAAAACTGTTTTTT. It codes for CASSRTATNEKLFF.

CDR3 region: CASSLWLAGGDTQYF. The CDR3 DNA follows: TGTGCCAGCAGTTTATGGCTAGCGGGAGGGGATACGCAGTATTTT. This chain links TRBV28 with TRBJ2-3, with 12 positions matching TRBD2. The CDR3 has 15 amino acids. After removal of 0 bases from V and 6 bases from J, the junction contained 1 base not matched to a gene. The germline gives CDR1 MDHEN, CDR2 SYDVKM.

This clone was detected a few times. The chain is built from TRBV6-5 and TRBJ1-2; 7 bases match TRBD1. The CDR3 contains 12 residues. J lost 8 bases, V lost 5 bases, and 5 bases had no gene match. CDR1 is MNHEY and CDR2 is SVGAGI in the germline V gene. The chain's CDR3 is CASSPGGWGYTF. CDR3 sequence (DNA): TGTGCCAGCAGTCCAGGGGGTTGGGGCTACACCTTC.

V is TRBV5-4 and J is TRBJ2-2, with TRBD2 as a possible D gene (5 bases). This CDR3 is built from 13 residues. Trimming removed 2 bases at V and 7 bases at J, with 9 bases between. The germline gives CDR1 SGHNT, CDR2 YYREEE (reference sequence). The CDR3: CASSLGLGGELFF. Written as DNA, the CDR3 is TGTGCCAGCAGCTTAGGACTTGGCGGGGAGCTGTTTTTT.

This clone was seen just once. The chain joins TRBV23-1 to TRBJ2-7; TRBD2 might be the D (6 bases). TRBV23-1 is treated as an ORF (open reading frame) with a function not yet certain. Deletions cut 8 bases from V and 3 bases from J, with 14 bases between. CDR3 size: 13 residues. CDR3 in DNA: TGCGCCAGCGGCAGCGGAGGGGACTACGAGCAGTACTTC. Translated: CASGSGGDYEQYF.

A few counts support this clone. V and J are TRBV6-5 and TRBJ1-5; D is unclear. The CDR3 is 13 residues long. V was shortened by 3 bases and J by 3 bases, with 6 bases between the two germline ends. Looked up from germline, CDR1 is MNHEY and CDR2 is SVGAGI. CDR3 nucleotide sequence: TGTGCCAGCAGTTATACAGTCAATCAGCCCCAGCATTTT. This gives the protein CASSYTVNQPQHF.

Only a few counts were recorded for this clone. The chain links TRBV5-1 to TRBJ2-1; a weak D match, TRBD1 (6 bases). The CDR3 is 17 residues long. From germline, CDR1 is SGHRS and CDR2 YFSETQ. The V and J ends lost 0 bases and 8 bases respectively, with 21 bases between them. The chain's CDR3 is CASSLEGLMGARDEQFF. Written as DNA, the CDR3 is TGCGCCAGCAGCTTGGAAGGGCTCATGGGGGCGCGGGATGAGCAGTTCTTC.

This clone was seen only a few times. The J gene is TRBJ1-2, the V gene TRBV5-1; D possibly corresponds to TRBD1 (5 bases). Germline CDR1 SGHRS, CDR2 YFSETQ. The CDR3 consists of 14 residues. V lost 1 base and J 6 bases, leaving 13 bases between the germline ends. CDR3 loop: CASSLSFREDGYTF. Here the CDR3 DNA reads TGCGCCAGCAGCTTGTCGTTCAGGGAGGATGGCTACACCTTC.

V and J are TRBV10-3 and TRBJ1-2; D may be TRBD1 (5 bases). Germline values: CDR1 ENHRY, CDR2 SYGVKD. This CDR3 contains 13 residues. Trimming removed 4 bases from V and 7 bases from J, with 13 bases in between. DNA for the CDR3: TGTGCCATCAGTGCGCAGGGATTGGGTGGCTACACCTTC. Translation: CAISAQGLGGYTF.

The chain carries TRBV5-4 and TRBJ2-7, with D perhaps TRBD1 (6 bases). Trimming cost V 5 bases and J 12 bases, with 15 bases left between them. CDR3 size: 11 residues. Germline CDR1 and CDR2: SGHNT and YYREEE (reference sequence). The CDR3 region has the DNA TGTGCCAGCAGTTCCGGGACATTCGTGTACTTC. Its translation: CASSSGTFVYF.

This clone was counted a single time. The V gene is TRBV11-2, the J gene TRBJ2-7; tentatively, D is TRBD2 (5 bases). CDR3 length equals 15 residues. Germline V lookup: CDR1 SGHAT, CDR2 FQNNGV. V dropped 1 base and J dropped 0 bases, with 10 bases sitting between them. CDR3 coding DNA: TGTGCCAGCAGCTTAGCCCTAGCCAGCTCCTACGAGCAGTACTTC. Protein: CASSLALASSYEQYF.

This chain links TRBV18 with TRBJ1-5, with 7 bases fitting TRBD1. J was trimmed by 2 bases and V by 3 bases; bases with no gene match: 19. Germline V gives CDR1 KGHSH, CDR2 LQKENI. The CDR3 runs to 20 residues. CDR3 protein: CASSPALTGQAHGGNQPQHF. The CDR3 nucleotides are TGTGCCAGCTCACCCGCCCTAACAGGACAGGCCCACGGGGGCAATCAGCCCCAGCATTTT. Using reference TRBV18 and TRBJ1-5 for the parts outside the CDR3, the full variable domain is NAGVMQNPRHLVRRRGQEARLRCSPMKGHSHVYWYRQLPEEGLKFMVYLQKENIIDESGMPKERFSAEFPKEGPSILRIQQVVRGDSAAYFCASSPALTGQAHGGNQPQHFGDGTRLSIL.

The V and J genes are TRBV30 and TRBJ1-5, with 8 bases that match TRBD1. After removal of 5 bases from V and 6 bases from J, the junction contained 3 bases not matched to a gene. Germline V gene data show CDR1 as GTSNPN and CDR2 as SVGIG (reference sequence). This CDR3 has 12 residues. DNA of the CDR3: TGTGCCTGGGCAGGGGGCGGTCAGCCCCAGCATTTT. Its translation: CAWAGGGQPQHF.

The rearrangement joins TRBV27 to TRBJ2-1; 7 bases match TRBD2. This CDR3 comprises 15 residues. The trim removed 5 bases at V and 2 bases at J, leaving 6 bases unmatched. The germline V gene encodes CDR1 MNHEY and CDR2 SMNVEV (reference sequence). CDR3 sequence (DNA): TGTGCCAGCAGTCCGGGGACTACCACCTACAATGAGCAGTTCTTC. Translation gives CASSPGTTTYNEQFF.